A selection of T cell receptor beta chains follows, all from one sample in a study of hypomethylating agent response in myelodysplastic syndrome. The repertoire was sequenced with immunoSEQ multiplex PCR; TCRdb's copy has only in-frame clones and lacks some. The sample lists around 4,500 clones; over 80% were seen once. Material: bone marrow, obtained before or after starting hypomethylating agent treatment for myelodysplastic syndrome (not recorded which). The origin of the receptors is a human donor with myelodysplastic syndrome. Both conserved end residues are part of each CDR3. D genes are given only for firm matches. Expanded clones are given a class, and other clones once, few, many or no size at all.

V gene	D gene	J gene	clone size	CDR3 DNA	CDR3 protein
TRBV5-1	TRBD1	TRBJ1-2	.	TGCGCCAGCAGCCAGGGGGTTGGCTACACCTTC	CASSQGVGYTF
TRBV28	.	TRBJ1-2	once	TGTGCCAGCGGCCCCCCTGGGCAGACCTATGGCTACACCTTC	CASGPPGQTYGYTF
TRBV5-4	TRBD2	TRBJ2-2	.	TGTGCCAGCAGGATCGGACTAGCGGGAGGCGGCGGGGAGCTGTTTTTT	CASRIGLAGGGGELFF
TRBV10-1	TRBD2	TRBJ2-2	.	TGCGCCAGGGGGGTGGGGTTGGTAGCGGGAGAGTCCGGGGAGCTGTTTTTT	CARGVGLVAGESGELFF
TRBV7-6	.	TRBJ2-7	few	TGTGCCAGCACCCTGGACTGGAACTCCTACGAGCAGTACTTC	CASTLDWNSYEQYF
TRBV30	.	TRBJ1-5	.	TGTGCCTGGAAGGGGGGGGCCAGCAATCAGCCCCAGCATTTT	CAWKGGASNQPQHF
TRBV19	.	TRBJ1-6	.	TGTGCCAGTACCGAACAACCTAAATCACCCCTCCACTTT	CASTEQPKSPLHF
TRBV9	TRBD1	TRBJ1-3	.	TGTGCCAGCAGCCCACAGCGACAGGGTGCCTCTGGAAACACCATATATTTT	CASSPQRQGASGNTIYF
TRBV19	.	TRBJ1-3	.	TGTGCCAGTACCCCCCCGGTGAGAATCTCTGGAAACACCATATATTTT	CASTPPVRISGNTIYF
TRBV11-1	.	TRBJ1-3	.	TGTGCCAGCAGCTTACCGTCAGCTGGAAACACCATATATTTT	CASSLPSAGNTIYF
TRBV6-1	.	TRBJ2-7	.	TGTGCCAGCAGAGACAGGAATATTGCCTACGAGCAGTACTTC	CASRDRNIAYEQYF
TRBV6-1	TRBD2	TRBJ2-1	.	TGTGCCAGCAGTGAGCCCCGACTAGCGGGAGCGGGGAAGTTCTTC	CASSEPRLAGAGKFF
TRBV28	TRBD2	TRBJ2-3	.	TGTGCCAGCAGTTTCGGACTAGCGGGGTTCCCGACTAGCACAGATACGCAGTATTTT	CASSFGLAGFPTSTDTQYF
TRBV19	.	TRBJ1-2	.	TGTGCCAGTACCACGCAGGTTAACTATGGCTACACCTTC	CASTTQVNYGYTF
TRBV16	.	TRBJ1-2	.	TGTGCCAGCAGCCAATCGGGGGATGGCTACACCTTC	CASSQSGDGYTF
TRBV7-9	.	TRBJ1-5	.	TGTGCCAGCAGCTTAGATCGGGACCCACAGCCCCAGCATTTT	CASSLDRDPQPQHF
TRBV7-9	.	TRBJ2-1	.	TGTGCCAGCAGCTTAGCATCCGGGAGAAACAATGAGCAGTTCTTC	CASSLASGRNNEQFF
TRBV28	TRBD1	TRBJ1-4	.	TGTGCCAGCAGATTGGACAGGAGAGAAAAACTGTTTTTT	CASRLDRREKLFF
TRBV7-7	.	TRBJ2-7	.	TGTGCTAGCAGCTTAGGCCTTGGCGACGAGCAGTACTTC	CASSLGLGDEQYF
TRBV27	.	TRBJ2-7	.	TGTGCCAGCAGTACCCTCGACAGGTCCGAGCAGTACTTC	CASSTLDRSEQYF
TRBV7-9	TRBD2	TRBJ2-7	few	TGTGCCAGCAGTTTAGCGGGAGGATTAGACGAGCAGTACTTC	CASSLAGGLDEQYF
TRBV6-6	.	TRBJ2-2	few	TGTGCCGCCGTTCGGGGGAGCGGGGAGCTGTTTTTT	CAAVRGSGELFF
TRBV4-3	.	TRBJ2-1	.	TGCGCCAGCAGCCAAGGGTATAGCGGAACGGAGCAGTTCTTC	CASSQGYSGTEQFF
TRBV7-9	.	TRBJ2-3	.	TGTGCCAGCAGCTTCAGGGGCACAGATACGCAGTATTTT	CASSFRGTDTQYF
TRBV6-1	.	TRBJ2-1	.	TGTGCCAGCAGTGAAGTCTCGACTGGTGGGACCAACAATGAGCAGTTCTTC	CASSEVSTGGTNNEQFF
TRBV11-2	.	TRBJ2-3	few	TGTGCCAGCAGCTTTACCGGGACTGTTACAGATACGCAGTATTTT	CASSFTGTVTDTQYF
TRBV15	.	TRBJ2-7	few	TGTGCCACCAGCCCGGGAGAGGGCTACGAGCAGTACTTC	CATSPGEGYEQYF
TRBV9	.	TRBJ1-5	.	TGTGCCAGCAGCCTCGGGAGCAATCAGCCCCAGCATTTT	CASSLGSNQPQHF
TRBV10-2	TRBD1	TRBJ1-1	.	TGCGCCAGCAGTGAGAGCAGGGGGCAAGGGGCTTTCTTT	CASSESRGQGAFF
TRBV4-3	.	TRBJ1-4	.	TGCGCCAGCAGCCAAGATTTGCAAGTTGCAACTAATGAAAAACTGTTTTTT	CASSQDLQVATNEKLFF
TRBV6-6	.	TRBJ1-1	.	TGTGCCAGCAGCCCCTCTGCTGAAGCTTTCTTT	CASSPSAEAFF
TRBV18	.	TRBJ1-2	once	TGTGCCAGCTCACCAGTGATAGCAGGCACTAAGGATGGCTACACCTTC	CASSPVIAGTKDGYTF
TRBV20-1	.	TRBJ2-7	.	TGCAGTGCTAGGCTAGCCTACGAGCAGTACTTC	CSARLAYEQYF
TRBV19	.	TRBJ1-1	.	TGTGCCTCATCAGGGGCTCTCGGCACTGAAGCTTTCTTT	CASSGALGTEAFF
TRBV11-2	.	TRBJ1-1	.	TGTGCCAGCAGCTTAGTTGCCGAGAACACTGAAGCTTTCTTT	CASSLVAENTEAFF